What follows are 8 T cell receptor beta chains derived from one specimen sequenced in a study of technical replicates of blood from a few donors (dated 2017 in TCRdb). The library was generated by the immunoSEQ multiplex PCR assay. This immuneACCESS table, as held by TCRdb, lists in-frame sequences with V and J called but not all clones. Of the missing ones, under half trace to an unresolved V gene in checked studies; the others have no known cause. For this sample the table gives nearly 70,000 clones, of which just over 90% were detected only once. The biggest ten clones account for 4.5% to 5% of the sample. The material sequenced was PBMCs. These receptors all come from a human donor in good health. Some clones in this sample may be carry-over from other donors' samples.

The rearrangement uses TRBV19 and TRBJ1-6; D is perhaps TRBD1 (5 bases). This CDR3 is 16 amino acids long. Germline-derived CDR1 and CDR2 are LNHDA and SQIVND (reference sequence). Trimming removed 1 base at V and 6 bases at J, with 13 bases between. The CDR3 nucleotides read TGTGCCAGTAGTATAGGATGGCGGGGGGGTAATTCACCCCTCCACTTT. Protein product: CASSIGWRGGNSPLHF.

V usage is TRBV21-1 and J usage is TRBJ2-7; no DNA check was done on the table's D call, TRBD2. TRBV21-1 represents a pseudogene. The CDR3 length is 9 residues. CDR3 region: CACAYEQYF. DNA for the CDR3: TGTGCCTGCGCCTACGAGCAGTACTTC.

The chain carries TRBV7-8 and TRBJ2-7, with D unclear. The germline V and J ends were trimmed by 7 bases and 1 base, with 20 bases remaining between them. CDR1 and CDR2 from the germline V gene are SGHVS and FQNEAQ. The CDR3 spans 16 residues. CDR3 DNA: TGTGCCAGCAAACTGGGCAGGCCCGGTGTTTCCTACGAGCAGTACTTC. Its translation is CASKLGRPGVSYEQYF.

This clone was seen a single time. The genes are TRBV5-1 and TRBJ2-7; 8 bases align to TRBD1. CDR3 length equals 14 residues. The ends lost 2 bases at V and 5 bases at J; junction bases unmatched: 6. Germline V CDR1 and CDR2: SGHRS, YFSETQ. The CDR3 DNA reads TGCGCCAGCAGCTTATCAGGGGGCAACAACGAGCAGTACTTC. Amino acids: CASSLSGGNNEQYF.

This chain joins TRBV29-1 and TRBJ2-5; D gene ambiguous. The V end was cut by 7 bases, the J end by 0 bases, with 9 bases between. Germline values: CDR1 SQVTM, CDR2 ANQGSEA. The CDR3 loop spans 12 amino acids. The CDR3 protein is CSGPVNQETQYF. CDR3 DNA: TGCAGCGGCCCGGTAAACCAAGAGACCCAGTACTTC.

V gene TRBV19 combines with J gene TRBJ1-2; D is uncertain. Germline CDR1 LNHDA, CDR2 SQIVND (reference sequence). V lost 1 base to trimming and J lost 6 bases, with 9 bases between them. The length of the CDR3 is 13 residues. The DNA for the CDR3 is TGTGCCAGTAGTATAGGAGGTTGGGATGGCTACACCTTC. Translating gives CASSIGGWDGYTF. The variable domain in full, completed from reference TRBV19 and TRBJ1-2, reads DGGITQSPKYLFRKEGQNVTLSCEQNLNHDAMYWYRQDPGQGLRLIYYSQIVNDFQKGDIAEGYSVSREKKESFPLTVTSAQKNPTAFYLCASSIGGWDGYTFGSGTRLTVV.

This clone has more than one count but fewer than ten. The chain employs TRBV29-1 and TRBJ2-1, with a weak D call TRBD2 (5 bases). Trimming took off 4 bases at V and 10 bases at J, with 14 bases between the two ends. This CDR3 is built from 12 residues. Germline V gene lookup returns CDR1 SQVTM and CDR2 ANQGSEA. CDR3 region: CSVALASREQFF. The CDR3 DNA reads as TGCAGCGTTGCCCTAGCCTCGAGGGAGCAGTTCTTC.

The genes are TRBV7-9 and TRBJ2-5, with D possibly TRBD2 on 5 matching bases. The CDR3 totals 15 residues. CDR1 SEHNR and CDR2 FQNEAQ come from the germline V gene (reference sequence). V lost 3 bases and J 2 bases, leaving 13 bases between the germline ends. The CDR3 sequence: CASSLNSGVQETQYF. The CDR3 DNA sequence: TGTGCCAGCAGCTTGAACTCCGGGGTTCAAGAGACCCAGTACTTC.